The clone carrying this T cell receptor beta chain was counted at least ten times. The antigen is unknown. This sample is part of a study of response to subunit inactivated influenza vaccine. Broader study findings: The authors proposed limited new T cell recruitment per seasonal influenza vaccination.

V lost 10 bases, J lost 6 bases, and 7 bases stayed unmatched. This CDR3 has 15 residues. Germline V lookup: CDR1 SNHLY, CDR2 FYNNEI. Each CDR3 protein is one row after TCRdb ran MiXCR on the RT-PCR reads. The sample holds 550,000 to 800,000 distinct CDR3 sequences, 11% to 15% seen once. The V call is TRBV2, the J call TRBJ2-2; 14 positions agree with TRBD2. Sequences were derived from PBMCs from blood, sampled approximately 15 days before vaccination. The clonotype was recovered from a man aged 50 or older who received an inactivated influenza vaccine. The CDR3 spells CAIPGLAGESGELFF. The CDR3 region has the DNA TGTGCCATCCCGGGACTAGCGGGAGAGTCCGGGGAGCTGTTTTTT.